The 22 T cell receptor beta chains reported below all come from one sample, sequenced in a study of shared clonotypes between healthy human individuals. TCRdb's table, derived via immunoSEQ multiplex PCR, lists solely in-frame clones and lacks some. The table includes some 2.4 million clones, under 95% detected once. Sequencing used naive CD4+ T cells from PBMCs. Subset indicated: CD45RA+ positively selected. The receptor set was obtained from a young man in good health. Some clones in this sample may be carry-over from other donors' samples.

CDR3 sequence (DNA): TGTGCCAGCAGCTTCGGGGGGATGGACATTCAGTACTTC. This codes for CASSFGGMDIQYF. The V and J genes are TRBV7-3 and TRBJ2-4; 7 bases line up with TRBD2. Germline values: CDR1 SGHTA, CDR2 FQGTGA. The CDR3 extends over 13 amino acids. Trimming took 3 bases from V and 8 from J; bases not matched to a gene: 4.

This clone was seen just once. The V and J genes are TRBV18 and TRBJ2-1; 12 bases are a match to TRBD2. With 2 bases clipped from V and 4 bases from J, the junction kept 9 bases outside the gene matches. The CDR3 totals 18 residues. CDR1 and CDR2 (germline): KGHSH, LQKENI. CDR3 coding DNA: TGTGCCAGCTCACCAAGGCTACTAGCGGGAGGTGTATACAATGAGCAGTTCTTC. This encodes CASSPRLLAGGVYNEQFF.

The chain has TRBV10-3 and TRBJ2-1; 14 bases match TRBD2. The length of the CDR3 is 14 residues. V was clipped by 6 bases and J by 8 bases; unmatched bases: 3. The germline gives CDR1 ENHRY, CDR2 SYGVKD. CDR3 sequence reads: CAIRGLAGVDEQFF. CDR3 nucleotides: TGTGCCATCAGGGGACTAGCGGGAGTAGATGAGCAGTTCTTC.

A single count supports this clone. The gene calls are TRBV5-1 and TRBJ2-1; 8 bases match TRBD2. Germline CDR1 SGHRS, CDR2 YFSETQ. Trimming cost V 2 bases and J 4 bases; bases outside gene matches: 5. This CDR3 is built from 15 residues. The CDR3 reads CASSLIAGLYNEQFF. As DNA, the CDR3 is TGCGCCAGCAGCTTAATAGCGGGACTATACAATGAGCAGTTCTTC.

The V call is TRBV7-8, the J call TRBJ1-1, with D hard to call. The germline V and J ends were trimmed by 5 bases and 4 bases, with 14 bases remaining between them. Germline V gene sequence: CDR1 SGHVS, CDR2 FQNEAQ. The CDR3 is made up of 14 amino acids. In nucleotides, the CDR3 is TGTGCCAGCAGCCGCGATTGGGCGGGCACTGAAGCTTTCTTT. Translating it yields CASSRDWAGTEAFF.

The gene calls are TRBV18 and TRBJ2-5; D ambiguous. The germline CDR1 and CDR2 sequences are KGHSH and LQKENI. V lost 2 bases and J 0 bases, leaving 13 bases between the germline ends. The CDR3 length is 16 residues. CDR3 bases: TGTGCCAGCTCACCATTGGGGAATTACAACCAAGAGACCCAGTACTTC. Its protein is CASSPLGNYNQETQYF. The entire variable domain, with the rest obtained from reference TRBV18 and TRBJ2-5, is as follows: NAGVMQNPRHLVRRRGQEARLRCSPMKGHSHVYWYRQLPEEGLKFMVYLQKENIIDESGMPKERFSAEFPKEGPSILRIQQVVRGDSAAYFCASSPLGNYNQETQYFGPGTRLLVL.

In regard to this clone: Additional DNA sequences in this sample encode the identical CDR3. The V and J genes are TRBV5-1 and TRBJ2-7; D assignment may be TRBD1 or TRBD2 (5 bases each). Germline V lookup: CDR1 SGHRS, CDR2 YFSETQ. Deletions cut 0 bases from V and 2 bases from J, with 12 bases between. CDR3 size: 15 residues. CDR3 DNA: TGCGCCAGCAGCTTGGCCCCGCAGGGAGCCTACGAGCAGTACTTC. This encodes CASSLAPQGAYEQYF. Full variable domain (outside the CDR3, taken from reference TRBV5-1 and TRBJ2-7): KAGVTQTPRYLIKTRGQQVTLSCSPISGHRSVSWYQQTPGQGLQFLFEYFSETQRNKGNFPGRFSGRQFSNSRSEMNVSTLELGDSALYLCASSLAPQGAYEQYFGPGTRLTVT.

This clone is a singleton in its sample. The CDR3 reads CASSLDRRETGELFF. CDR3 coding DNA: TGTGCCAGCAGCTTGGACAGGAGGGAGACCGGGGAGCTGTTTTTT. The chain uses TRBV7-3 and TRBJ2-2; weak D call: TRBD1 (7 bases). Germline V gives CDR1 SGHTA, CDR2 FQGTGA. Between the trimmed V and J ends, which lost 3 bases and 5 bases, there was a span of 13 bases. The CDR3 is 15 amino acids.

This clone was picked up a small number of times. This CDR3 is also generated by other DNA sequences in the sample. This chain links TRBV7-2 with TRBJ2-3; 9 bases fit TRBD2. The CDR3 extends over 15 amino acids. Germline V gene sequence: CDR1 SGHTA, CDR2 FQGNSA. Unmatched junction bases numbered 0, after V lost 1 base and J lost 1 base. The CDR3 DNA reads as TGTGCCAGCAGCTTAGGACTAGCGGGCACAGATACGCAGTATTTT. Its translation is CASSLGLAGTDTQYF.

This clone was observed a few times. The rearrangement links TRBV7-3 to TRBJ2-5, with D possibly matching TRBD1 (6 bases). Trimming shortened V by 5 bases and J by 1 base, and 14 bases separated the two germline ends. This CDR3 spans 15 amino acids. Germline CDR1 is SGHTA and CDR2 is FQGTGA. CDR3 region: CASSLGQSLQETQYF. The CDR3 nucleotides read TGTGCCAGCAGCCTCGGACAGTCCCTCCAAGAGACCCAGTACTTC.

The J gene is TRBJ1-2, the V gene TRBV6-5; D is perhaps TRBD1 (5 bases). V dropped 6 bases and J dropped 6 bases, with 20 bases sitting between them. Germline V lookup: CDR1 MNHEY, CDR2 SVGAGI. CDR3 length: 15 residues. CDR3 in amino acids: CASRPRAGTANGYTF. The DNA for the CDR3 is TGTGCCAGCAGGCCCCGAGCAGGGACGGCGAATGGCTACACCTTC.

To note about this clone: One end of the junction is discordant with germline, which a read error may explain. The gene calls are TRBV15 and TRBJ2-5, with 11 bases fitting TRBD1. The CDR3 spans 18 residues. Looked up from germline, CDR1 is LNHNV and CDR2 is YYDKDF (reference sequence). In DNA form, the CDR3 reads TGTGCCACCAGCCGAGAGGGACAGGGGGGCGTCGGTCGGAGTACCCAGTACTTC. Protein sequence: CATSREGQGGVGRSTQYF.

As concerns this clone: The same CDR3 arises from other DNA sequences in this sample as well. The rearrangement uses TRBV5-1 and TRBJ1-5, with 8 bases matching TRBD1. The germline V gene has CDR1 SGHRS and CDR2 YFSETQ. The CDR3 extends over 13 amino acids. The J segment lost 7 bases and the V segment lost 3 bases, leaving 3 bases of the junction unmatched. CDR3 bases: TGCGCCAGCAGCTCAGGACAGGGACAGCCCCAGCATTTT. Translation: CASSSGQGQPQHF.

CDR3 DNA sequence: TGTGCCAGCAGGGAACAGGAGAGTAGCACTGAAGCTTTCTTT. It specifies CASREQESSTEAFF. V gene TRBV6-5 combines with J gene TRBJ1-1, with D possibly TRBD1 on 5 matching bases. Germline V gives CDR1 MNHEY, CDR2 SVGAGI. Trimming cost V 6 bases and J 4 bases, with 15 bases left between them. The CDR3 contains 14 residues.

The V call is TRBV28, the J call TRBJ1-5; TRBD1 agrees at 9 bases. The CDR3 spans 15 residues. The trim removed 6 bases at V and 7 bases at J, leaving 10 bases unmatched. Germline loops: CDR1 MDHEN, CDR2 SYDVKM. CDR3 residues: CASRPGQGMEQPQHF. The CDR3 nucleotides read TGTGCCAGCAGGCCTGGACAGGGGATGGAACAGCCCCAGCATTTT.

Notes on this clone: Other DNA variants within this sample encode the same CDR3. The gene calls are TRBV20-1 and TRBJ2-5; the D is unclear. The CDR3 is made up of 9 amino acids. V dropped 7 bases and J dropped 5 bases, with 5 bases sitting between them. Per the germline V gene, CDR1 is DFQATT and CDR2 is SNEGSKA (reference sequence). CDR3 DNA: TGCAGTGTGGGGGAGACCCAGTACTTC. It specifies CSVGETQYF.

The CDR3 region is CASSLGDRGYNEQFF. The CDR3 region has the DNA TGTGCCAGCAGCTTAGGAGACAGGGGCTACAATGAGCAGTTCTTC. The chain employs TRBV7-2 and TRBJ2-1, with 8 bases that match TRBD1. This CDR3 region has 15 residues. V gave up 1 base and J gave up 3 bases; unmatched junction bases: 2. Germline loops: CDR1 SGHTA, CDR2 FQGNSA.

V and J are TRBV5-4 and TRBJ2-2; a weak D match, TRBD2 (6 bases). With 0 bases removed from V and 7 bases from J, the gap between germline ends came to 16 bases. This CDR3 spans 16 amino acids. Germline CDR1 and CDR2: SGHNT and YYREEE (reference sequence). This CDR3 reads CASSLGGSGGLGELFF. The CDR3 DNA reads TGTGCCAGCAGCTTGGGTGGTAGCGGCGGACTCGGGGAGCTGTTTTTT.

This rearrangement joins TRBV23-1 to TRBJ2-7; D possibly corresponds to TRBD1 (5 bases). TRBV23-1 is an ORF; its function is uncertain. V lost 2 bases and J lost 2, with 7 bases in between. The CDR3 loop spans 13 amino acids. CDR3 nucleotide sequence: TGCGCCAGCAGTCAAGACAGAACCTACGAGCAGTACTTC. Translation: CASSQDRTYEQYF.

The chain combines TRBV5-1 with TRBJ2-4; D perhaps matches TRBD1 (6 bases). The CDR3 contains 16 residues. The V end was cut by 3 bases, the J end by 0 bases, with 13 bases between. The V gene's germline CDR1 is SGHRS and CDR2 YFSETQ. The CDR3 coding sequence is TGCGCCAGCAGCTCCCAAACAGGGCTAGCCAAAAACATTCAGTACTTC. Protein: CASSSQTGLAKNIQYF.

The rearrangement joins TRBV21-1 to TRBJ2-5; TRBD1 was called by the table and not checked on the DNA. TRBV21-1 is a pseudogene. This CDR3 is 17 amino acids long. The CDR3 here is CASSKERGTATQETQYF. CDR3 DNA: TGTGCCAGCAGCAAAGAAAGGGGGACAGCTACGCAAGAGACCCAGTACTTC.

The chain joins TRBV11-2 to TRBJ1-2, with D unclear. From germline, CDR1 is SGHAT and CDR2 FQNNGV. Trimming removed 5 bases from V and 6 bases from J, with 16 bases in between. This CDR3 has 14 amino acids. The CDR3 DNA reads as TGTGCCAGCAGCATTTTGGATCGAGGAGATGGCTACACCTTC. Translated, it gives CASSILDRGDGYTF.